This paragraph covers one T cell receptor beta chain sequence. This specimen belongs to a study of blood T cell repertoires in COVID-19. Looking at the study overall: PBMCs, B-cell-depleted T cells, or T cells were the source of the cDNA or gDNA that made up the material.

Trimming cost V 9 bases and J 7 bases; bases outside gene matches: 9. CDR1 LGHNT and CDR2 FRNRAP come from the germline V gene. This CDR3 region has 14 residues. Sequenced by immunoSEQ multiplex PCR; TCRdb stores in-frame clones only, minus some. The sample has a few hundred thousand clones, approximately 86% seen once. Sequenced: peripheral blood. V is TRBV12-5 and J is TRBJ2-2; 9 bases align to TRBD2. The TCR comes from a man aged 60-69 years with acute or convalescent COVID-19. CDR3 DNA: TGTGCTAGGGCTAGCGGGGTTTTGGGCGGGGAGCTGTTTTTT. Protein: CARASGVLGGELFF.